These T cell receptor beta chains were read from a single sample in a study of cytomegalovirus exposure and HLA in healthy donors. Profiling relied on immunoSEQ multiplex PCR, and the TCRdb table lists in-frame clones only, not all of them. This sample has 150,000 to 190,000 clones, with roughly 82% found just once. The material sequenced was PBMCs. The receptors here all came from a woman aged 45-59 years in good health and CMV-seropositive. CDR3s include the opening cysteine and the closing phenylalanine or tryptophan.

>TRBV19
CASTSTVGNKKGYYGYTF
>TRBV27
CASSLNAWNTEAFF
>TRBV6-5
CASSPLTGLSPLHF
>TRBV5-1
CASSQVPPNYGYTF
>TRBV29-1
CSVEVQGQGASNSGNTIYF
>TRBV28
CASTPSLGLNTIYF
>TRBV11-2
CASSSRQGGQPQHF
>TRBV27
CASSPRGSTDTQYF
>TRBV7-8
CASSRTSSTGVYYNEQFF
>TRBV6-5
CASSYGQSANYGYTF
>TRBV30
CAWSDDRGYNEQFF